A single T cell receptor beta chain is shown here with its context. Its cognate antigen is unknown. The data belong to a study of cytomegalovirus exposure and HLA in healthy donors. Study conclusions and caveats: After further analysis at a later stage, 15,000 to 20,000 TCR beta sequences were associated with HLA alleles at 0.05 false discovery rate.

It was with 60 Vbeta and 13 Jbeta primers that the PCR ran. TCRdb keeps only in-frame clones here, not all; method: immunoSEQ multiplex PCR. Among 200,000 to 300,000 clones, about four fifths were seen once, and the ten largest hold roughly 5%. The receptor's source is a woman between 40 and 50 years old in good health and CMV-seropositive. Sequenced input: PBMCs.

CDR3 region: CASSFSGLNTDTQYF. In DNA form, the CDR3 reads TGTGCCAGCAGCTTTTCGGGACTCAACACAGATACGCAGTATTTT. This chain links TRBV7-2 with TRBJ2-3; weak D call: TRBD2 (6 bases). With 3 bases removed from V and 2 bases from J, the gap between germline ends came to 12 bases. The CDR3 contains 15 residues. CDR1 is SGHTA and CDR2 is FQGNSA in the germline V gene. The entire variable domain, with the rest obtained from reference TRBV7-2 and TRBJ2-3, is as follows: GAGVSQSPSNKVTEKGKDVELRCDPISGHTALYWYRQSLGQGLEFLIYFQGNSAPDKSGLPSDRFSAERTGGSVSTLTIQRTQQEDSAVYLCASSFSGLNTDTQYFGPGTRLTVL.